Below, 17 T cell receptor beta chains from the same sample are listed, as sequenced in a study of CD8 T cells in ankylosing spondylitis. One entry per CDR3 protein, called by TCRdb with MiXCR from the 5' RACE reads. The sample contains about 300,000 distinct CDR3 sequences, around 10% of which appear only once. Sequencing was performed on blood, either unsorted or a sorted T cell fraction (not recorded which). The receptors originated from a female donor with ankylosing spondylitis or in good health (not recorded which).

Worth noting for this clonotype: A much larger clone lies a single base off, so this may be a read error. The J gene is TRBJ1-2, the V gene TRBV15, with unresolved D. Trimming shortened V by 2 bases and J by 4 bases, and 11 bases separated the two germline ends. The germline CDR1 and CDR2 sequences are LNHNV and YYDKDF (reference sequence). The CDR3 is made up of 14 amino acids. The chain's CDR3 is CATSRREQSYGYTF. The CDR3 DNA reads as TGTGCCACCAGCAGAAGGGAACAGAGCTATGGCTACACCTTC.

In its sample, this clonotype was seen a few times. The gene calls are TRBV5-1 and TRBJ1-1; 8 nucleotides agree with TRBD1. Trimming removed 1 base from V and 6 bases from J; junction bases left unmatched: 8. CDR3 length: 15 residues. In germline, CDR1 is SGHRS, CDR2 YFSETQ. The CDR3 nucleotides are TGCGCCAGCAGCTTGCAGGGGGCGGGATTCGCTGAAGCTTTCTTT. This gives the protein CASSLQGAGFAEAFF.

This clonotype was picked up many times. The rearrangement uses TRBV5-1 and TRBJ2-7; a possible D gene is TRBD2 (6 bases). The V and J ends lost 4 bases and 0 bases respectively, with 14 bases between them. The CDR3 loop spans 15 amino acids. Germline V gene data show CDR1 as SGHRS and CDR2 as YFSETQ. CDR3 residues: CASSPGVEVSYEQYF. Here the CDR3 DNA reads TGCGCCAGCAGCCCGGGGGTCGAGGTCTCCTACGAGCAGTACTTC.

The chain has TRBV18 and TRBJ2-2; D could derive from TRBD1 or TRBD2 (5 bases each). Germline lookup yields CDR1 KGHSH and CDR2 LQKENI. Trimming took 3 bases from V and 6 from J, leaving 11 bases between them. This CDR3 has 14 amino acids. The CDR3 reads CASSPGPPAGELFF. CDR3 DNA sequence: TGTGCCAGCTCACCGGGACCGCCGGCCGGGGAGCTGTTTTTT.

V gene TRBV24-1 combines with J gene TRBJ2-2; D may be TRBD2 (6 bases). The germline V gene has CDR1 KGHDR and CDR2 SFDVKD. This CDR3 has 14 amino acids. Trimming shortened V by 5 bases and J by 4 bases, and 10 bases separated the two germline ends. In DNA, the CDR3 is TGTGCCACCAGTGGCGGGGTCGGCACCGGGGAGCTGTTTTTT. This sequence encodes CATSGGVGTGELFF.

This rearrangement joins TRBV5-8 to TRBJ2-7; 11 bases are a match to TRBD2. The V gene's germline CDR1 is SGHTS and CDR2 YDEGEE. Trimming removed 3 bases from V and 9 bases from J; junction bases left unmatched: 8. This CDR3 spans 14 amino acids. The CDR3 DNA follows: TGTGCCAGCAGCTCGACTAGCGGGATAAGTGTGCAGTACTTC. Amino acids: CASSSTSGISVQYF.

CDR3 protein: CASSSQFSGETQYF. The DNA for the CDR3 is TGTGCCAGCAGCTCCCAGTTTAGCGGGGAGACCCAGTACTTC. This chain uses TRBV7-9 with TRBJ2-5, with 7 nucleotides matching TRBD2. V shed 4 bases and J 5 bases; nucleotides not matched to a gene: 7. Germline V CDR1 and CDR2: SEHNR, FQNEAQ (reference sequence). The CDR3 length is 14 residues.

This clonotype occurred many times. The V and J genes are TRBV5-1 and TRBJ2-1; D not resolved. Trimming cost V 0 bases and J 0 bases, with 7 bases left between them. Germline values: CDR1 SGHRS, CDR2 YFSETQ. The CDR3 runs to 15 residues. The CDR3 DNA sequence: TGCGCCAGCAGCTTGGGCCAAAGCTCCTACAATGAGCAGTTCTTC. As protein: CASSLGQSSYNEQFF.

This clonotype was recorded many times. This sequence joins TRBV12-3 or TRBV12-4 and TRBJ2-6; tentatively, D is TRBD2 (5 bases). The CDR3 contains 14 residues. V was cut by 6 bases and J by 2 bases, with 8 bases left in between. The CDR3 region is CASREGAGANVLTF. The CDR3 bases are TGTGCCAGCAGAGAGGGCGCTGGGGCCAACGTCCTGACTTTC.

This clonotype turned up a few times. The chain carries TRBV7-2 and TRBJ1-5; TRBD1 might be the D (6 bases). Germline V gene lookup returns CDR1 SGHTA and CDR2 FQGNSA. The germline V and J ends were trimmed by 6 bases and 5 bases, with 17 bases remaining between them. This CDR3 contains 15 residues. The CDR3: CASRLTGQQYQPQHF. In DNA, the CDR3 is TGTGCCAGCAGACTAACTGGACAGCAGTATCAGCCCCAGCATTTT.

This clonotype has only a few counts. The chain combines TRBV7-2 with TRBJ2-7; perhaps D is TRBD1 or TRBD2 (5 bases each). There are 14 residues in the CDR3. The V and J ends lost 5 bases and 5 bases respectively, with 16 bases between them. Germline CDR1 and CDR2: SGHTA and FQGNSA. This chain's CDR3 is CASSPGISRDEQYF. CDR3 nucleotides: TGTGCCAGCAGCCCCGGGATTAGCAGGGACGAGCAGTACTTC.

This clonotype appeared a few times. V and J are TRBV18 and TRBJ2-2, with D unresolved. Germline V gives CDR1 KGHSH, CDR2 LQKENI. The CDR3 length is 15 residues. V was clipped by 2 bases and J by 0 bases, with 7 bases between them. CDR3 protein: CASSPAAANTGELFF. The CDR3 DNA follows: TGTGCCAGCTCACCAGCGGCAGCGAACACCGGGGAGCTGTTTTTT.

This rearrangement joins TRBV7-2 to TRBJ1-2, with a tentative D call TRBD1 (6 bases). The V gene lost 3 bases and the J gene lost 9 bases, with 11 bases spanning the gap. CDR1 is SGHTA, CDR2 FQGNSA, per germline. This CDR3 has 12 amino acids. The CDR3 sequence: CASSFYGGSYTF. CDR3 bases: TGTGCCAGCAGCTTCTACGGGGGCAGCTACACCTTC.

Concerning this clonotype itself: Relative to the germline gene, one junction end is altered; a read error may explain this. The gene calls are TRBV3-1 and TRBJ2-1, with a weak D call TRBD2 (6 bases). The germline gives CDR1 LGHDT, CDR2 YNNKEL (reference sequence). The CDR3 is 17 residues long. The CDR3 DNA follows: TGTGCCACCAGCCAAGGCATGCGTGGCGGGAAGTACAATGAGCAGTTCTTC. Its protein is CATSQGMRGGKYNEQFF.

The chain links TRBV5-1 to TRBJ1-2; D ambiguous. The CDR3 contains 12 residues. The V end lost 6 bases, the J end lost 2 bases, and 8 bases lay between the germline ends. Germline V CDR1 and CDR2: SGHRS, YFSETQ. CDR3 in DNA: TGCGCCAGCACGAACAGAAACTATGGCTACACCTTC. Translated, it gives CASTNRNYGYTF.

This clonotype was detected ten times or more. This sequence joins TRBV10-3 and TRBJ1-1, with a possible D match to TRBD1 (6 bases). Germline assignment: CDR1 ENHRY and CDR2 SYGVKD. The length of the CDR3 is 17 residues. The V end was cut by 3 bases, the J end by 4 bases, with 21 bases between. CDR3 sequence (DNA): TGTGCCATCAGTGAACCGAGCGGGGGGCGAAGGAGCACTGAAGCTTTCTTT. Translating gives CAISEPSGGRRSTEAFF.

This clonotype was picked up many times. The chain is built from TRBV9 and TRBJ2-2; 8 bases fit TRBD2. The CDR3 covers 17 residues. Trimming removed 1 base from V and 4 bases from J; junction bases left unmatched: 9. Per the germline V gene, CDR1 is SGDLS and CDR2 is YYNGEE. CDR3 in DNA: TGTGCCAGCAGCGTAAATCTGGGAGCGGGGGTCACCGGGGAGCTGTTTTTT. Its translation: CASSVNLGAGVTGELFF.